These T cell receptor beta chains were read from a single sample in a study of blood T cell repertoires in COVID-19. Only in-frame clones appear in the TCRdb table, and some are missing; sequencing was by immunoSEQ multiplex PCR. Of 60,000 to 75,000 clones listed, roughly nine tenths are singletons. Material for sequencing was peripheral blood. The receptors here all came from a woman of 80 years or more with acute or convalescent COVID-19. Both conserved end residues are part of each CDR3. D genes are given only for firm matches. Clone size, where shown, is once, few, many, or a class for clones that have expanded.

abundance,v_gene,j_gene,d_gene,CDR3nt,CDR3aa
.,TRBV7-2,TRBJ2-2,TRBD1,TGTGCCAGCAGCGCGACAGGGACCGGGGAGCTGTTTTTT,CASSATGTGELFF
.,TRBV10-3,TRBJ2-3,TRBD2,TGTGCCATCAGTGAGCCGGGGGGAAGCACAGATACGCAGTATTTT,CAISEPGGSTDTQYF
.,TRBV13,TRBJ2-3,TRBD2,TGTGCCAGCAGCCCAATGACTAGCGGCGCCACTAGCACAGATACGCAGTATTTT,CASSPMTSGATSTDTQYF
.,TRBV28,TRBJ1-5,TRBD1,TGTGCCAGCAGTCCCCGGTGGACAGGCCTAAAGCAGCCCCAGCATTTT,CASSPRWTGLKQPQHF
once,TRBV3-1/TRBV3-2,TRBJ1-3,.,TGTGCCAGCGGGGCCAGAACGGTATCTGGAAACACCATATATTTT,CASGARTVSGNTIYF
.,TRBV5-6,TRBJ1-4,TRBD1,TGTGCCAGCAGCGAACCGGGACAGACAACTAATGAAAAACTGTTTTTT,CASSEPGQTTNEKLFF
once,TRBV7-3,TRBJ2-2,TRBD2,TGTGCCAGCAGCTTAACAGGCACCAGCGGGAGGGCCCCTGGCACCGGGGAGCTGTTTTTT,CASSLTGTSGRAPGTGELFF
few,TRBV7-8,TRBJ2-7,TRBD2,TGTGCCAGCAGTTCCGTAGGGACTAATTACCTGGGTAACGAGCAGTACTTC,CASSSVGTNYLGNEQYF
.,TRBV7-2,TRBJ2-1,.,TGTGCCAGCAGCGCTAGTTACAATGAGCAGTTCTTC,CASSASYNEQFF
.,TRBV27,TRBJ2-3,TRBD2,TGTGCCAGCAACACGCTAGCGGGAAAGGGGTATACGCAGTATTTT,CASNTLAGKGYTQYF
.,TRBV10-3,TRBJ2-3,.,TGTGCCATCAGTGGGACTCCAGACAAGGATACGCAGTATTTT,CAISGTPDKDTQYF
.,TRBV3-1/TRBV3-2,TRBJ1-1,.,TGTGCCAGCAGTCGGGGGGGGAATAGTGAAGCTTTCTTT,CASSRGGNSEAFF
.,TRBV24-1,TRBJ1-5,.,TGTGCCACCAGTACCCGTAGCGGCCAGCCCCAGCATTTT,CATSTRSGQPQHF
.,TRBV3-1/TRBV3-2,TRBJ2-1,.,TGTGCCAGCAGCCAAGGGACTATTTTACAGGTCCGTGAGCAGTTCTTC,CASSQGTILQVREQFF
once,TRBV28,TRBJ2-1,TRBD2,TGTGCCAGCACTTACGCCAGCGGGGGGTTCGGTGAGCAGTTCTTC,CASTYASGGFGEQFF
once,TRBV28,TRBJ1-2,.,TGTGCCAGCAGTTTCGCTATAGGGGATAACTATGGCTACACCTTC,CASSFAIGDNYGYTF